These 16 T cell receptor beta chains share one sample of origin, sequenced in a study of Graves' ophthalmopathy and Graves' hyperthyroidism. Amplification of TCR beta CDR3 regions used RNA transcripts. The first-round RT-PCR employed HTBI primers together with the Qiagen OneStep RT-PCR kit. A multiplex PCR was then performed as the second round. Each CDR3 protein is one row after TCRdb ran MiXCR on the multiplex PCR reads. Here the sample spans approximately 160,000 distinct CDR3 sequences, approximately 40% being singletons. The sequencing input was peripheral blood. The receptors here all came from a man aged 25 to 40 with Graves' ophthalmopathy.

There are many counts of this clonotype. The chain couples TRBV5-6 to TRBJ2-5, with D unresolved. From germline, CDR1 is SGHDT and CDR2 YYEEEE. With 0 bases removed from V and 5 bases from J, the gap between germline ends came to 11 bases. The CDR3 extends over 14 amino acids. The CDR3 DNA reads as TGTGCCAGCAGCTTGGCCGTTCAGGAGGAGACCCAGTACTTC. The encoded protein is CASSLAVQEETQYF. The full variable domain, completed using reference TRBV5-6 and TRBJ2-5, is DAGVTQSPTHLIKTRGQQVTLRCSPKSGHDTVSWYQQALGQGPQFIFQYYEEEERQRGNFPDRFSGHQFPNYSSELNVNALLLGDSALYLCASSLAVQEETQYFGPGTRLLVL.

This clonotype has ten or more counts. This chain joins TRBV6-2 or TRBV6-3 and TRBJ2-2, with TRBD1 matching over 9 bases. V was pared by 4 bases and J by 6 bases, with 9 bases of the junction left unmatched. CDR1 MNHEY and CDR2 SVGEGT come from the germline V gene. The CDR3 has 16 amino acids. In DNA, the CDR3 is TGTGCCAGCAGTTCAAACAGGGGGCGTAAAGCCGGGGAGCTGTTTTTT. Translation: CASSSNRGRKAGELFF.

The V call is TRBV20-1, the J call TRBJ1-5; TRBD1 might be the D (6 bases). Trimming took off 5 bases at V and 0 bases at J, with 8 bases between the two ends. CDR3 length: 13 residues. The germline CDR1 and CDR2 sequences are DFQATT and SNEGSKA (reference sequence). The DNA of the CDR3 is TGCAGTGCTGTAGGGGGTAGCAATCAGCCCCAGCATTTT. Its protein is CSAVGGSNQPQHF.

This clonotype was found many times. The V call is TRBV12-3 or TRBV12-4, the J call TRBJ1-1, with unresolved D. The V end was cut by 6 bases, the J end by 2 bases, with 10 bases between. The CDR3 runs to 13 residues. The DNA for the CDR3 is TGTGCCAGCAGGATACATCGCAACACTGAAGCTTTCTTT. Its translation is CASRIHRNTEAFF.

This clonotype was counted many times. The rearrangement links TRBV30 to TRBJ1-6; tentative D call: TRBD1 (5 bases). In germline, CDR1 is GTSNPN, CDR2 SVGIG (reference sequence). The CDR3 runs 17 residues. V was trimmed by 3 bases and J by 0 bases, leaving 15 bases between them. CDR3 sequence: CAWSDGHTLSYNSPLHF. The CDR3 DNA is TGTGCCTGGAGCGATGGACACACCCTCTCCTATAATTCACCCCTCCACTTT.

The chain carries TRBV6-2 or TRBV6-3 and TRBJ1-5, with unresolved D. The CDR3 is 15 amino acids. The V end was cut by 6 bases, the J end by 0 bases, with 12 bases between. Germline V gene sequence: CDR1 MNHEY, CDR2 SVGEGT. The CDR3 sequence: CASRRLGPSNQPQHF. CDR3 nucleotides: TGTGCCAGCAGGAGATTAGGGCCTAGCAATCAGCCCCAGCATTTT.

The rearrangement links TRBV7-2 to TRBJ2-7; D is uncertain. V lost 5 bases and J 3 bases, leaving 14 bases between the germline ends. The CDR3 runs 14 residues. Looked up from germline, CDR1 is SGHTA and CDR2 is FQGNSA. The CDR3 coding sequence is TGTGCCAGCAGCAAGGACCGCAATGGCTACGAGCAGTACTTC. It specifies CASSKDRNGYEQYF.

This clonotype has ten or more counts. The V call is TRBV2, the J call TRBJ2-7, with a weak D call TRBD2 (5 bases). Germline V gives CDR1 SNHLY, CDR2 FYNNEI. The CDR3 has 17 amino acids. V shed 7 bases and J shed 5 bases, with 27 bases lying between them. The CDR3 loop reads CASNTPAGGLLGNEQYF. CDR3 coding DNA: TGTGCCAGCAACACCCCGGCGGGCGGTTTACTCGGGAACGAGCAGTACTTC.

This clonotype occurred many times. The CDR3 DNA reads TGTGCCAGCAGTTACTTACTTGGACAGGGGGCCGGAGGGAGCAATCAGCCCCAGCATTTT. Encoded protein: CASSYLLGQGAGGSNQPQHF. The chain joins TRBV6-5 to TRBJ1-5, with TRBD1 matching over 11 bases. After removal of 1 base from V and 1 base from J, the junction contained 12 bases not matched to a gene. CDR3 length: 20 amino acids. From germline, CDR1 is MNHEY and CDR2 SVGAGI.

This clonotype was found many times. The chain employs TRBV30 and TRBJ1-5; a weak D match, TRBD1 (5 bases). Trimming left V 4 bases short and J 5 bases short, with 18 bases between. Per germline, CDR1 GTSNPN and CDR2 SVGIG (reference sequence). The CDR3 sequence is 15 residues long. The CDR3 region has the DNA TGTGCCTGGAATCCTACAGGCCGCAGGGATCAGCCCCAGCATTTT. Its protein product is CAWNPTGRRDQPQHF.

The chain combines TRBV27 with TRBJ1-2; D not certain. Germline CDR1 is MNHEY and CDR2 is SMNVEV (reference sequence). V lost 6 bases, J lost 4 bases, and 18 bases lay in between. This CDR3 has 15 residues. The CDR3 region has the DNA TGTGCCAGCAGACGTTCAAATCAGGTGGCCTATGGCTACACCTTC. This gives the protein CASRRSNQVAYGYTF.

The chain is built from TRBV5-1 and TRBJ1-2, with 8 bases identical to TRBD1. The V gene's germline CDR1 is SGHRS and CDR2 YFSETQ. The CDR3 covers 14 residues. The J segment lost 4 bases and the V segment lost 4 bases, leaving 6 bases of the junction unmatched. CDR3 residues: CASSPWQGAYGYTF. The CDR3 DNA follows: TGCGCCAGCAGCCCCTGGCAGGGGGCCTATGGCTACACCTTC.

The rearrangement links TRBV5-1 to TRBJ1-6; D is unresolved. This CDR3 comprises 17 residues. Germline CDR1 is SGHRS and CDR2 is YFSETQ. V was trimmed by 1 base and J by 6 bases, leaving 17 bases between them. CDR3 bases: TGCGCCAGCAGCTTGTACCCATCCGGGAGTGGTAATTCACCCCTCCACTTT. It yields the protein CASSLYPSGSGNSPLHF. The full variable domain, completed using reference TRBV5-1 and TRBJ1-6, is KAGVTQTPRYLIKTRGQQVTLSCSPISGHRSVSWYQQTPGQGLQFLFEYFSETQRNKGNFPGRFSGRQFSNSRSEMNVSTLELGDSALYLCASSLYPSGSGNSPLHFGNGTRLTVT.

CDR3 amino acids: CASSGQNGETQYF. The CDR3 nucleotides read TGTGCTTCGAGCGGCCAGAATGGAGAGACCCAGTACTTC. This chain connects TRBV13 to TRBJ2-5; D is possibly TRBD2 (5 bases). The CDR3 contains 13 residues. Germline V gene lookup returns CDR1 PRHDT and CDR2 FYEKMQ (reference sequence).

This clonotype has just a few counts. The chain is built from TRBV6-2 or TRBV6-3 and TRBJ1-1, with D tentatively TRBD1 (5 bases). Germline CDR1 reads MNHEY; CDR2 reads SVGEGT. The CDR3 extends over 16 amino acids. Trimming removed 2 bases from V and 3 bases from J, with 16 bases in between. The DNA for the CDR3 is TGTGCCAGCAGTTACGGTGGGAGGGGCGCGGACACTGAAGCTTTCTTT. Translation gives CASSYGGRGADTEAFF.

The V gene is TRBV6-1, the J gene TRBJ1-1; D is undetermined. The CDR3 runs 12 residues. CDR1 is MNHNS, CDR2 SASEGT, per germline. Trimming pared 6 bases from V and 1 base from J, leaving 6 bases between. CDR3 in DNA: TGTGCCAGCAGAAAACGGAACACTGAAGCTTTCTTT. It is translated as CASRKRNTEAFF.